One sample yielded the 18 T cell receptor beta chains listed below, sequenced in a study of blood T cell repertoires in COVID-19. The method was immunoSEQ multiplex PCR; TCRdb's version includes in-frame clones alone and lacks a portion of them. Here the sample spans about 19,000 clones, over 75% being singletons. The specimen was peripheral blood. Receptors were obtained from a human donor in a cohort sampled during active COVID-19.

The chain combines TRBV28 with TRBJ1-5; 9 bases align to TRBD1. From germline, CDR1 is MDHEN and CDR2 SYDVKM. The CDR3 spans 15 residues. V lost 6 bases, J lost 1 base, and 4 bases stayed unmatched. The CDR3 sequence: CASRYRGLSNQPQHF. The CDR3 coding sequence is TGTGCCAGCAGGTACAGGGGGCTGAGCAATCAGCCCCAGCATTTT.

The chain joins TRBV4-2 to TRBJ2-1, with 11 nucleotides matching TRBD2. From germline, CDR1 is LGHNA and CDR2 YNFKEQ. The CDR3 covers 18 residues. V lost 0 bases and J lost 4; bases outside the gene matches: 8. The CDR3 nucleotides are TGTGCCAGCAGCCAAGATGGCATAGCGGGAGGGGTATACAATGAGCAGTTCTTC. This translates into CASSQDGIAGGVYNEQFF.

A single count supports this clone. CDR3 in DNA: TGTGCCAGCAGTGGCTACCAAGAGACCCAGTACTTC. Translated: CASSGYQETQYF. This sequence joins TRBV6-2 or TRBV6-3 and TRBJ2-5; D unclear. The CDR3 extends over 12 amino acids. Germline V gene lookup returns CDR1 MNHEY and CDR2 SVGEGT. The germline V and J ends were trimmed by 5 bases and 0 bases, with 4 bases remaining between them.

The chain employs TRBV6-5 and TRBJ1-1, with 9 bases aligning to TRBD1. V shed 5 bases and J 5 bases; nucleotides not matched to a gene: 6. The CDR3 loop spans 14 amino acids. Germline V CDR1 and CDR2: MNHEY, SVGAGI. In nucleotides, the CDR3 is TGTGCCAGCAGTACAGGGGGCACCTGGACTGAAGCTTTCTTT. Its protein product is CASSTGGTWTEAFF.

The V and J genes are TRBV6-5 and TRBJ2-3; D perhaps matches TRBD1 (5 bases). Germline V lookup: CDR1 MNHEY, CDR2 SVGAGI. V shed 2 bases and J shed 8 bases, with 14 bases lying between them. There are 14 residues in the CDR3. The CDR3 here is CASSYGVRVATQYF. In DNA, the CDR3 is TGTGCCAGCAGTTACGGTGTCAGGGTCGCTACGCAGTATTTT.

The chain employs TRBV3-1 (or the pseudogene TRBV3-2) and TRBJ2-5; TRBD1 aligns across 7 bases. J lost 5 bases, V lost 6 bases, and 9 bases had no gene match. CDR3 size: 14 residues. Germline loops: CDR1 LGHDT, CDR2 YNNKEL (reference sequence). As DNA, the CDR3 is TGTGCCAGCAGACACACAGGGGTAGGCGAGACCCAGTACTTC. Amino acids: CASRHTGVGETQYF.

V is TRBV25-1 and J is TRBJ1-1; TRBD1 agrees at 7 bases. CDR3 size: 12 residues. V gave up 5 bases and J gave up 4 bases; unmatched junction bases: 1. Germline CDR1 and CDR2: MGHDK and SYGVNS. CDR3 in amino acids: CASSRGPTEAFF. In DNA form, the CDR3 reads TGTGCCAGCAGTAGGGGGCCCACTGAAGCTTTCTTT.

Only one count was recorded for this clone. The chain is built from TRBV20-1 and TRBJ1-1; no firm D call. The V end lost 3 bases, the J end lost 5 bases, and 16 bases lay between the germline ends. In germline, CDR1 is DFQATT, CDR2 SNEGSKA (reference sequence). The CDR3 covers 14 residues. The CDR3 region has the DNA TGCAGTGCTAGTAAGTCCCTCTTGCAGACTGAAGCTTTCTTT. It specifies CSASKSLLQTEAFF.

This chain uses TRBV24-1 with TRBJ2-1; possibly TRBD2 for D (5 bases). The V end lost 3 bases, the J end lost 4 bases, and 12 bases lay between the germline ends. This CDR3 is built from 15 residues. The germline V gene has CDR1 KGHDR and CDR2 SFDVKD. The DNA for the CDR3 is TGTGCCACCAGTGATGCCCCTGGGAGATACAATGAGCAGTTCTTC. It codes for CATSDAPGRYNEQFF.

The DNA for the CDR3 is TGTGCCAGTAGTACTTTGACAGGGCGCACTGAAGCTTTCTTT. Amino acids: CASSTLTGRTEAFF. The V and J genes are TRBV19 and TRBJ1-1; 7 bases are a match to TRBD1. The germline V gene encodes CDR1 LNHDA and CDR2 SQIVND (reference sequence). Germline trimming cut 4 bases from V and 4 bases from J; bases unmatched to any gene: 6. This CDR3 has 14 residues.

In DNA form, the CDR3 reads TGTGCCAGCAGCAAGGGACTAGCGGGAAGGTTGGGAGATACGCAGTATTTT. Amino acid sequence: CASSKGLAGRLGDTQYF. The chain links TRBV21-1 to TRBJ2-3; the table's D call, TRBD2, has no DNA check behind it. TRBV21-1 is a pseudogene segment. The CDR3 consists of 17 residues.

A single count supports this clone. The chain uses TRBV5-1 and TRBJ1-1, with 8 bases matching TRBD1. V was pared by 0 bases and J by 4 bases, with 8 bases of the junction left unmatched. CDR3 length: 16 residues. Germline-derived CDR1 and CDR2 are SGHRS and YFSETQ. CDR3 in amino acids: CASSLGPLQGGTEAFF. The CDR3 coding sequence is TGCGCCAGCAGCTTGGGCCCTCTACAGGGGGGCACTGAAGCTTTCTTT.

The chain is built from TRBV7-8 and TRBJ1-4; 8 nucleotides line up with TRBD1. Germline V lookup: CDR1 SGHVS, CDR2 FQNEAQ. The CDR3 has 14 residues. J lost 8 bases, V lost 6 bases, and 8 bases had no gene match. The CDR3 is CASRQGAGREKLFF. In DNA, the CDR3 is TGTGCCAGCAGGCAGGGGGCTGGGCGGGAAAAACTGTTTTTT. The full variable domain, with the rest looked up from reference TRBV7-8 and TRBJ1-4, is GAGVSQSPRYKVAKRGQDVALRCDPISGHVSLFWYQQALGQGPEFLTYFQNEAQLDKSGLPSDRFFAERPEGSVSTLKIQRTQQEDSAVYLCASRQGAGREKLFFGSGTQLSVL.

CDR3 bases: TGTGCCAGCAGCCTACAAGTAAACACCGGGGAGCTGTTTTTT. Residues: CASSLQVNTGELFF. The V and J genes are TRBV14 and TRBJ2-2, with D hard to call. There are 14 residues in the CDR3. Germline V lookup: CDR1 SGHDN, CDR2 FVKESK. The V end was cut by 4 bases, the J end by 2 bases, with 8 bases between.

The table lists this clone with a count of one. This rearrangement joins TRBV25-1 to TRBJ2-3, with a weak D call TRBD2 (5 bases). Per the germline V gene, CDR1 is MGHDK and CDR2 is SYGVNS. V was cut by 3 bases and J by 2 bases, with 12 bases left in between. The length of the CDR3 is 15 residues. Here the CDR3 reads CASSERVTDTDTQYF. As DNA, the CDR3 is TGTGCCAGCAGTGAGCGGGTCACAGACACAGATACGCAGTATTTT.

The rearrangement links TRBV11-1 to TRBJ2-7, with 8 bases identical to TRBD2. The ends lost 6 bases at V and 2 bases at J; junction bases unmatched: 12. The CDR3 loop spans 16 amino acids. CDR1 and CDR2 from the germline V gene are SGHAT and FQDESV (reference sequence). Here the CDR3 reads CASSQFRHGRAYEQYF. CDR3 coding DNA: TGTGCCAGCAGTCAGTTCCGGCACGGGAGGGCCTACGAGCAGTACTTC.

J is TRBJ1-6 and V is TRBV28; no reliable D call. V was pared by 2 bases and J by 6 bases, with 8 bases between. CDR1 MDHEN and CDR2 SYDVKM come from the germline V gene. The CDR3 has 14 residues. The CDR3 coding sequence is TGTGCCAGCAGTTTACAACGGGTTAATTCACCCCTCCACTTT. The encoded protein is CASSLQRVNSPLHF.

V usage is TRBV5-5 and J usage is TRBJ2-5; weak D call: TRBD2 (5 bases). CDR3 length equals 12 residues. CDR1 is SGHKS and CDR2 is YYEKEE in the germline V gene (reference sequence). V dropped 6 bases and J dropped 5 bases, with 11 bases sitting between them. This CDR3 reads CASTRGLETQYF. CDR3 nucleotides: TGTGCCAGCACTAGAGGACTGGAGACCCAGTACTTC.